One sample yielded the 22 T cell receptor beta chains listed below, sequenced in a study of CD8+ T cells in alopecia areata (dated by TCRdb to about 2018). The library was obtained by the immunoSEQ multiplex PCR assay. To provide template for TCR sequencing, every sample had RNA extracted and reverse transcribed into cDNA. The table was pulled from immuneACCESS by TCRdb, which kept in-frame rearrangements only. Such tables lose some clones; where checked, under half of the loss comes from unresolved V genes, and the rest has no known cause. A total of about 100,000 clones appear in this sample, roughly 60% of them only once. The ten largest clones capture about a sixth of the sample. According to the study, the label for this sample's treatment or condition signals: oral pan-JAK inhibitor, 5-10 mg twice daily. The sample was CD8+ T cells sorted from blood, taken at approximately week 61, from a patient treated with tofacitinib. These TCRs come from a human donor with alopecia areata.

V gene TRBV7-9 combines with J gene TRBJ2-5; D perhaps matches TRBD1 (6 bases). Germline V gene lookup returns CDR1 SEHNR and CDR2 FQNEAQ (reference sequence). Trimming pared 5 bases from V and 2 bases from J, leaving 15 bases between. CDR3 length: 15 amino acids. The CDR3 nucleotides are TGTGCCAGCAGCCCCCGGCAGGGGCCACAAGAGACCCAGTACTTC. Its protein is CASSPRQGPQETQYF.

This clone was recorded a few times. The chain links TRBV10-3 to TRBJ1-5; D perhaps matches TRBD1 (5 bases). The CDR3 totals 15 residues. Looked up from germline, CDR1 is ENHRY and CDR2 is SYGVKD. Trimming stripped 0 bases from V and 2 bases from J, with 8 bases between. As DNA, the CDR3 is TGTGCCATCAGTGAGTCCGACAGTCGCAATCAGCCCCAGCATTTT. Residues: CAISESDSRNQPQHF.

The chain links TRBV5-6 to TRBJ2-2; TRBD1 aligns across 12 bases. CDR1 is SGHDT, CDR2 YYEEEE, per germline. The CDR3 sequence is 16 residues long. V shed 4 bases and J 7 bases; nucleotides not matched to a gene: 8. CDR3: CASSVGTGGAFGELFF. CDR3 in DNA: TGTGCCAGCAGCGTTGGGACAGGGGGCGCTTTCGGGGAGCTGTTTTTT.

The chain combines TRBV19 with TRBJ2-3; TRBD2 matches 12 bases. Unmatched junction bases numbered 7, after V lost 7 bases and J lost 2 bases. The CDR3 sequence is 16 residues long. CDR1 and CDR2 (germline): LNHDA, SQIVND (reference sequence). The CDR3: CASTRTSGAITDTQYF. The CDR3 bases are TGTGCCAGTACTCGGACTAGCGGGGCGATCACAGATACGCAGTATTTT.

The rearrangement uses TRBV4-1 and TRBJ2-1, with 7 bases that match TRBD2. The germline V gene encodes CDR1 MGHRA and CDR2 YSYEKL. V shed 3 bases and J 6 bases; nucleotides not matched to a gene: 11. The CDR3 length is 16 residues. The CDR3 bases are TGCGCCAGCAGCCAGGTTGCCTTGCGGGGGTCCAATGAGCAGTTCTTC. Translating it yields CASSQVALRGSNEQFF.

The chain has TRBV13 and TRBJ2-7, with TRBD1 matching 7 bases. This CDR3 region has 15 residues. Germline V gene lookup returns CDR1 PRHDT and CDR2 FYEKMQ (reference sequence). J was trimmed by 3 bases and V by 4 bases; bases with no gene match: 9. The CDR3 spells CASSSGTTGSYEQYF. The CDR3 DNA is TGTGCCAGCAGCTCCGGCACGACAGGGAGCTACGAGCAGTACTTC.

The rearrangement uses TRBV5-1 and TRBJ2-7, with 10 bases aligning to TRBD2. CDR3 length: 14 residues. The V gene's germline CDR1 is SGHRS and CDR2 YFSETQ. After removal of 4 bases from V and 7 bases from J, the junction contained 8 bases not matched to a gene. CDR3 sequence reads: CASSPERGGREQYF. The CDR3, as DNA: TGCGCCAGCAGCCCAGAGCGGGGGGGCCGGGAGCAGTACTTC. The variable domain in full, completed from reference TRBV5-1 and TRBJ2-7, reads KAGVTQTPRYLIKTRGQQVTLSCSPISGHRSVSWYQQTPGQGLQFLFEYFSETQRNKGNFPGRFSGRQFSNSRSEMNVSTLELGDSALYLCASSPERGGREQYFGPGTRLTVT.

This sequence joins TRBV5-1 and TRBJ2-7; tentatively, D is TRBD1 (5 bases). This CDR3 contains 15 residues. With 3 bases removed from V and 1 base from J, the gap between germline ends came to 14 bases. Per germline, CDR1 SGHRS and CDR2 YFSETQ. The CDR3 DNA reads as TGCGCCAGCAGCTCCCAGGGCCAAGGTTCCTACGAGCAGTACTTC. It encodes CASSSQGQGSYEQYF.

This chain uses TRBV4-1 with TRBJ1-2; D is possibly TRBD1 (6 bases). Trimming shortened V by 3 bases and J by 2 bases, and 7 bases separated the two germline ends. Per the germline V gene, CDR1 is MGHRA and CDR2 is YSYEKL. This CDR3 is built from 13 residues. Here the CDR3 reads CASSHTGNYGYTF. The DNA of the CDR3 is TGCGCCAGCAGCCACACAGGGAACTATGGCTACACCTTC.

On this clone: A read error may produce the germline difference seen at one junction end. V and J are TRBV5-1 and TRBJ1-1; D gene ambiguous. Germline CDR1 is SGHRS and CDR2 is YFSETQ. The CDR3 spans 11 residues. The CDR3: CASRLDTEAFF. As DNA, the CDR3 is TGCGCCAGCAGGTTGGACACTGAAGCTTTCTTT.

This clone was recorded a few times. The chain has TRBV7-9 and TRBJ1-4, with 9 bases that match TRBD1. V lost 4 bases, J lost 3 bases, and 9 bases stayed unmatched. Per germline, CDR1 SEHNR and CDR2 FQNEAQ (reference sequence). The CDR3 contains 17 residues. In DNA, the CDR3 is TGTGCCAGCAGCTCAACCGGGACAGGGTTCTCTAATGAAAAACTGTTTTTT. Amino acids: CASSSTGTGFSNEKLFF. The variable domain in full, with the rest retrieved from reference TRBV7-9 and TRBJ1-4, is DTGVSQNPRHKITKRGQNVTFRCDPISEHNRLYWYRQTLGQGPEFLTYFQNEAQLEKSRLLSDRFSAERPKGSFSTLEIQRTEQGDSAMYLCASSSTGTGFSNEKLFFGSGTQLSVL.

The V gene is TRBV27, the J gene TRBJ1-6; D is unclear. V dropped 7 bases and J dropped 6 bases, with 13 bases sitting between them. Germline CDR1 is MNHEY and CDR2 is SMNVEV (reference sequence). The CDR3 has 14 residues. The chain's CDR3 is CASTTQSGNSPLHF. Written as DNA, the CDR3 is TGTGCCAGCACCACCCAGTCCGGTAATTCACCCCTCCACTTT.

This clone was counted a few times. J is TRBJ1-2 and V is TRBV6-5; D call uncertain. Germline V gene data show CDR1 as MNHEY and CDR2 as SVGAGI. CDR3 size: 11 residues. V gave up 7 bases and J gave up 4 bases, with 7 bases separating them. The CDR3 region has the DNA TGTGCCAGCAAAGTGGGCTATGGCTACACCTTC. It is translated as CASKVGYGYTF.

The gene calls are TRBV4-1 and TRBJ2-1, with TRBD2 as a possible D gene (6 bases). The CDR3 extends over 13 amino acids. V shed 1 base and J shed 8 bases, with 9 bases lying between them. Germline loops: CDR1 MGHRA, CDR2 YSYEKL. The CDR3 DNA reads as TGCGCCAGCAGCCAAGGGAGGGTTGATGAGCAGTTCTTC. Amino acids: CASSQGRVDEQFF.

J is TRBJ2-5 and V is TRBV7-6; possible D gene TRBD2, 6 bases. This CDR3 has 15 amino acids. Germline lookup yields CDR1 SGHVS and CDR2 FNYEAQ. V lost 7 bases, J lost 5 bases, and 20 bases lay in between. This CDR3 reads CASTYSGVGGETQYF. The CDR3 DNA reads TGTGCCAGCACCTACTCCGGAGTTGGAGGGGAGACCCAGTACTTC.

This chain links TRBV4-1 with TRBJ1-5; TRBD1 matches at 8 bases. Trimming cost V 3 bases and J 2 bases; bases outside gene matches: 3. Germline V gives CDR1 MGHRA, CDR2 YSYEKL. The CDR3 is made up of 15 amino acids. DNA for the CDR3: TGCGCCAGCAGCCACCGGACAGGGCGCAATCAGCCCCAGCATTTT. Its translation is CASSHRTGRNQPQHF.

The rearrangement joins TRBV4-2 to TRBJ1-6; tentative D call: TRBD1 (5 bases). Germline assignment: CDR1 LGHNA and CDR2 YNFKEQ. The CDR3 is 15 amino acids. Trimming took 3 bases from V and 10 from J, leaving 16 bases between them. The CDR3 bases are TGTGCCAGCAGCCACCTCAGGGCCGAAGGGTCACCCCTCCACTTT. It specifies CASSHLRAEGSPLHF.

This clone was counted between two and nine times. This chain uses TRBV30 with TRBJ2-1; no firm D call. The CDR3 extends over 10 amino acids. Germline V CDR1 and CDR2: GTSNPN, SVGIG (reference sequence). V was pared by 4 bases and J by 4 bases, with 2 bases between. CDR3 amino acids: CAWKYNEQFF. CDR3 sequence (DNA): TGTGCCTGGAAATACAATGAGCAGTTCTTC. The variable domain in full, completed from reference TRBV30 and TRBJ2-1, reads SQTIHQWPATLVQPVGSPLSLECTVEGTSNPNLYWYRQAAGRGLQLLFYSVGIGQISSEVPQNLSASRPQDRQFILSSKKLLLSDSGFYLCAWKYNEQFFGPGTRLTVL.

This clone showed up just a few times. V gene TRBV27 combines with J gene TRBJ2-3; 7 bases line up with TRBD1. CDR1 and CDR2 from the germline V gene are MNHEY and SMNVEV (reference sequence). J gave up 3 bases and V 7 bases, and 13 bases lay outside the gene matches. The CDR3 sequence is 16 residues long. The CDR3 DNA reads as TGTGCCAGCAACGCTGGACAGGTTTGGGGGACAGATACGCAGTATTTT. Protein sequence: CASNAGQVWGTDTQYF.

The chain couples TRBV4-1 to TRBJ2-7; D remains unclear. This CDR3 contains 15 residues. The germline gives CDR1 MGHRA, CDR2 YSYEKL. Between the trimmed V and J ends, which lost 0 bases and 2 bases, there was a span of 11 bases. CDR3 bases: TGCGCCAGCAGCCAAGATCGTGGGCAGGCCTACGAGCAGTACTTC. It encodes CASSQDRGQAYEQYF.

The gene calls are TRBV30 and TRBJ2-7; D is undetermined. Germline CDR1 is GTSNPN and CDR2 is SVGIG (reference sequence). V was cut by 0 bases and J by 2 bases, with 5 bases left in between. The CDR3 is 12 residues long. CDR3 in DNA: TGTGCCTGGAGTGTGGCAGCCTACGAGCAGTACTTC. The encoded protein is CAWSVAAYEQYF.

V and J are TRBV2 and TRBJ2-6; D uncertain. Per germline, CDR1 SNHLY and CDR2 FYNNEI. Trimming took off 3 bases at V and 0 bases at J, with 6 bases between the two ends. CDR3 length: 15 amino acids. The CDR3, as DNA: TGTGCCAGCAGTGATTGGCTCTCTGGGGCCAACGTCCTGACTTTC. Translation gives CASSDWLSGANVLTF.